One and the same sample provided the 10 T cell receptor beta chains below, sequenced in a study of cytomegalovirus exposure and HLA in healthy donors listed by TCRdb under 2017. Library prep was done by the immunoSEQ multiplex PCR assay. Not all clones reach the TCRdb copy of this immuneACCESS table, which keeps in-frame sequences only. Checked studies attribute under half of the gap to unresolved V genes and leave the rest unexplained. The sample contains fewer than 200,000 clones, roughly 85% of them found a single time. The leading ten clones occupy roughly 15% of the sample. The material sequenced was PBMCs. Receptors originate from a man aged 18 to 29 in good health and CMV-seropositive.

CDR3 sequence (DNA): TGTGCCAGCAGCGCCCAGGGGGCGAGTCAGCCCCAGCATTTT. The encoded protein is CASSAQGASQPQHF. The genes are TRBV7-9 and TRBJ1-5; 8 bases fit TRBD1. Germline assignment: CDR1 SEHNR and CDR2 FQNEAQ (reference sequence). V lost 5 bases to trimming and J lost 6 bases; unmatched junction nucleotides: 6. The length of the CDR3 is 14 residues.

The rearrangement joins TRBV28 to TRBJ2-7; 7 bases are a match to TRBD1. This CDR3 has 15 amino acids. Germline CDR1 MDHEN, CDR2 SYDVKM. Unmatched junction bases numbered 11, after V lost 5 bases and J lost 4 bases. CDR3 amino acids: CASSLRGIADYEQYF. Here the CDR3 DNA reads TGTGCCAGCAGTCTCAGGGGGATCGCTGATTACGAGCAGTACTTC.

The genes are TRBV15 and TRBJ2-5, with TRBD1 as a possible D gene (7 bases). This CDR3 spans 15 amino acids. The V gene's germline CDR1 is LNHNV and CDR2 YYDKDF (reference sequence). The ends were cut back, 0 bases at V and 2 bases at J, with 10 bases in the middle. The CDR3 spells CATSRDSGGQETQYF. CDR3 nucleotide sequence: TGTGCCACCAGCAGAGACTCAGGGGGGCAAGAGACCCAGTACTTC.

The chain uses TRBV7-9 and TRBJ2-7; D unresolved. The CDR3 sequence is 15 residues long. The germline V gene encodes CDR1 SEHNR and CDR2 FQNEAQ (reference sequence). V was pared by 7 bases and J by 0 bases, with 16 bases between. The CDR3 is CASTYGGGYSYEQYF. The CDR3 nucleotides are TGTGCCAGCACCTACGGTGGCGGTTACTCCTACGAGCAGTACTTC. Using reference TRBV7-9 and TRBJ2-7 for the parts outside the CDR3, the full variable domain is DTGVSQNPRHKITKRGQNVTFRCDPISEHNRLYWYRQTLGQGPEFLTYFQNEAQLEKSRLLSDRFSAERPKGSFSTLEIQRTEQGDSAMYLCASTYGGGYSYEQYFGPGTRLTVT.

The rearrangement uses TRBV5-4 and TRBJ2-3; possibly TRBD2 for D (6 bases). CDR3 length: 16 amino acids. V was pared by 0 bases and J by 0 bases, with 11 bases between. CDR1 and CDR2 from the germline V gene are SGHNT and YYREEE (reference sequence). CDR3 residues: CASSLAAGKSTDTQYF. In nucleotides, the CDR3 is TGTGCCAGCAGCTTGGCGGCGGGGAAAAGCACAGATACGCAGTATTTT.

Remarks on this clone: Within the sample, other DNA sequences also encode this same CDR3. The V call is TRBV30, the J call TRBJ2-5, with D maybe TRBD2 (5 bases). Trimming pared 0 bases from V and 5 bases from J, leaving 7 bases between. The CDR3 loop spans 12 amino acids. Germline assignment: CDR1 GTSNPN and CDR2 SVGIG (reference sequence). CDR3 sequence (DNA): TGTGCCTGGAGTGTACTAGGGGAGACCCAGTACTTC. Protein: CAWSVLGETQYF. The full variable domain, in which reference TRBV30 and TRBJ2-5 provide the parts outside the CDR3, is SQTIHQWPATLVQPVGSPLSLECTVEGTSNPNLYWYRQAAGRGLQLLFYSVGIGQISSEVPQNLSASRPQDRQFILSSKKLLLSDSGFYLCAWSVLGETQYFGPGTRLLVL.

This chain joins TRBV5-8 and TRBJ2-7; perhaps TRBD2 as D (5 bases). CDR3 length: 18 residues. Trimming stripped 2 bases from V and 0 bases from J, with 21 bases between. Germline values: CDR1 SGHTS, CDR2 YDEGEE. CDR3 nucleotides: TGTGCCAGCAGCTTTCGGGGTGGTCGCGGGCTAAGCTCCTACGAGCAGTACTTC. Amino acids: CASSFRGGRGLSSYEQYF.

This chain links TRBV28 with TRBJ2-7, with a tentative D call TRBD1 (5 bases). The CDR3 contains 15 residues. V shed 1 base and J shed 5 bases, with 15 bases lying between them. Germline V gives CDR1 MDHEN, CDR2 SYDVKM. The CDR3 DNA is TGTGCCAGCAGTTTATTTAGGGGTAGTATGAACGAGCAGTACTTC. Amino acid sequence: CASSLFRGSMNEQYF. Based on the CDR3 plus reference TRBV28 and TRBJ2-7, the full variable domain is DVKVTQSSRYLVKRTGEKVFLECVQDMDHENMFWYRQDPGLGLRLIYFSYDVKMKEKGDIPEGYSVSREKKERFSLILESASTNQTSMYLCASSLFRGSMNEQYFGPGTRLTVT.

This clone was seen once. The gene calls are TRBV6-6 and TRBJ1-4; 7 bases map to TRBD1. This CDR3 spans 15 amino acids. In germline, CDR1 is MNHNY, CDR2 SVGAGI (reference sequence). The J segment lost 8 bases and the V segment lost 6 bases, leaving 12 bases of the junction unmatched. For the CDR3, the DNA is TGTGCCAGCAGACCTCAGGGGGGTAGTAGGGAAAAACTGTTTTTT. It translates to CASRPQGGSREKLFF.

The J gene is TRBJ1-3, the V gene TRBV28, with D unclear. From germline, CDR1 is MDHEN and CDR2 SYDVKM. V lost 4 bases, J lost 0 bases, and 7 bases lay in between. The CDR3 covers 14 residues. Here the CDR3 DNA reads TGTGCCAGCAGTTCCCCCCACTCTGGAAACACCATATATTTT. Amino acid sequence: CASSSPHSGNTIYF. Full variable domain (remainder filled in from reference TRBV28 and TRBJ1-3): DVKVTQSSRYLVKRTGEKVFLECVQDMDHENMFWYRQDPGLGLRLIYFSYDVKMKEKGDIPEGYSVSREKKERFSLILESASTNQTSMYLCASSSPHSGNTIYFGEGSWLTVV.